This TCR beta chain stems from a study of shared clonotypes between healthy human individuals. Study-level background: Samples came from a couple of female and a few male donors aged 18 to 49. Study results and caveats: Genetic and exposure-history diversity was limited by the small donor number.

Per germline, CDR1 ENHRY and CDR2 SYGVKD. The length of the CDR3 is 17 residues. V shed 4 bases and J 0 bases; nucleotides not matched to a gene: 3. Unsorted PBMC replicate PCRs used about 280 ng DNA, 32,000 or so T cell genomes. Original processing methods: ImmunoSEQ supplied junction-only sequences lacking quality scores, so filtering was different. TCRdb keeps only in-frame clones here, not all; method: immunoSEQ multiplex PCR. V and J calls plus clone size are reproduced from that table; the DNA served to infer D and trimming. The sample consists of around 500,000 clones, 70% to 80% of them appearing once. This clone was seen a single time. Antigen unknown.

Sequencing was carried out using PBMCs. The receptor was derived from a woman aged 40 to 50 in good health. Some clones in this sample may be carry-over from other donors' samples. This rearrangement joins TRBV10-3 to TRBJ2-6, with 10 bases that match TRBD2. The CDR3 sequence: CAISASGSGSGANVLTF. In nucleotides, the CDR3 is TGTGCCATCAGTGCTAGCGGGAGCGGCTCTGGGGCCAACGTCCTGACTTTC.